Sequencing of this TCR beta chain was carried out in a study of T cell changes during pregnancy in multiple sclerosis. The junction had 6 bases not matched to a gene; V was cut back by 0 bases and J by 0 bases. The CDR3 is 17 residues long. Germline values: CDR1 SGHDT, CDR2 YYEEEE. TCRdb keeps only in-frame clones here, not all; method: immunoSEQ multiplex PCR. This sample has some 100,000 clones, with around 93% found just once. This TCR was recovered from a female donor with multiple sclerosis, enrolled in a pregnancy study. This sample comprised peripheral blood, obtained before pregnancy. V usage is TRBV5-6 and J usage is TRBJ2-3; 8 bases match TRBD2. CDR3 sequence (DNA): TGTGCCAGCAGCTTGGAATCACTAGCGGCCAGCACAGATACGCAGTATTTT. Translated: CASSLESLAASTDTQYF.